This T cell receptor (beta chain) was sequenced in a study of tumor and adjacent non-tumor tissue in lung cancer (dated 2018 in TCRdb). At the level of the whole study: The cohort included 12 adenocarcinoma, 2 squamous cell carcinoma and 1 small cell lung cancer patients. The roughly 15 enrolled patients, of whom around 10 were men and 5 were women, were aged about 31 to 85 years and were diagnosed with TNM stage I to III disease. Sequencing generated a total of 95 million to 150 million productive TCRbeta reads, averaging about 4.2 million reads per sample. Bulk TCRbeta repertoires were compared between lung tumor tissue and matched distant non-tumor lung tissue obtained from approximately 16 lung cancer patients. For each patient, one tumor sample and one normal lung sample were taken, giving about 29 paired specimens that underwent TCRbeta CDR3 sequencing.

RNA was extracted from bulk unsorted tissue and checked for quality with a NanoDrop ND-1000 and an Agilent 2100. Newly diagnosed lung cancer patients without prior chemotherapy who had been admitted for thoracic surgery in China between August and November 2014 were enrolled as donors. Patients who had received previous radiotherapy or chemotherapy, or who had another concurrent cancer, were excluded from the study. Surgical tissue pieces of 1-2 cm3 were preserved in RNAlater solution and stored at -80 °C until use. In this sample, this clonotype turned up many times. Its antigen is currently not known. No much larger clonotype is one base removed from it; base qualities were not supplied. Sequences LGHNA (CDR1) and YSLEER (CDR2) are obtained from the germline V gene. At the junction V is shortened by 1 base and J by 6 bases; bases outside the gene matches: 8. Reading from cysteine to phenylalanine, the CDR3 counts 16 amino acids. Only the CDR3 region is kept as DNA, spanning 48 bases read in frame from base 1.

The library came from multiplex PCR. The sequencing machine was an Illumina HiSeq 2500. Following protocols modified from ARM-PCR, the researchers constructed TCRbeta libraries through three rounds of nested PCR with primers (Table S4). PCR products of 200-500 bp were gel-excised and purified with the QIAquick gel extraction kit before sequencing. The authors' analysis ran thus. Trimmomatic was used to clean the reads, FLASH merged the cleaned reads into complete CDR3 sequences, and MiTCR assigned the sequences to V(D)J germline segments. Clonal diversity was computed as the inverse Simpson's index with VDJtools. A read counted as productive if the sequence was in-frame and lacked a premature stop codon. The public reads were reprocessed in TCRdb via fastp at Q25 and MiXCR, keeping in-frame beta chains. Rows matching on CDR3 protein sequence are summarized as one entry with the most common DNA and genes. The V and J calls come from TCRdb's annotation, not from the publication. In all, the sample holds more than 85,000 distinct CDR3 sequences, and approximately 87% of those were seen once. Approximately 22% of the sample is held by the ten biggest clonotypes.

On the study overall, not on this receptor specifically: TCR diversity was significantly higher in younger patients, and higher tumor TCR diversity was associated with shorter overall and disease-free survival. Peripheral blood was not sequenced, so blood TCRbeta repertoires in these lung cancer patients were not examined. Significantly higher TCR diversity (inverse Simpson) was observed in tumor tissue than in normal lung tissue (approximately 400 vs 170, P = 0.0075, Mann-Whitney U test). The cohort had only 15 or so patients, and the authors noted that larger samples and more detailed clinical data are needed. The top 100 clones accounted for a significantly larger cumulative portion of the repertoire in normal lung than in tumor tissue. Neither the sequencing platform nor unique molecular identifiers are mentioned in the methods.

The clonotype comes from a man aged 65-85 years with non-small cell lung cancer. The chain is made from TRBV4-3 and TRBJ2-7, with 11 middle bases fitting TRBD2. Sequencing was carried out using lung tumor tissue. The CDR3 protein: CASSQAFSGRALEQYF. In nucleotides, the sequence is TGCGCCAGCAGCCAAGCCTTTAGCGGGAGGGCCCTCGAGCAGTACTTC.